The source of this T cell receptor beta chain is a study of cytomegalovirus exposure and HLA in healthy donors. Study-level findings and limits: In a later analysis, TCR beta V- and J-gene trimming showed a link to a missense DCLRE1C variant.

V lost 2 bases to trimming and J lost 7 bases, with 11 bases between them. The CDR3 extends over 14 amino acids. In germline, CDR1 is MGHRA, CDR2 YSYEKL. Note on this clone: What it binds is not known.

PCR employed 60 Vbeta and 13 Jbeta primers. The method was immunoSEQ multiplex PCR; TCRdb's version includes in-frame clones alone and lacks a portion of them. Among 150,000 to 200,000 clones, roughly 83% were seen once, and the ten largest hold about 0.24%. The TCR was taken from a boy under 18 in good health and CMV-seronegative. J is TRBJ1-4 and V is TRBV4-1; a weak D match, TRBD1 (6 bases). Sequences were obtained from PBMCs. CDR3 nucleotide sequence: TGCGCCAGCAGCCAAACAGGGTATGGTGAAAAACTGTTTTTT. It encodes CASSQTGYGEKLFF.